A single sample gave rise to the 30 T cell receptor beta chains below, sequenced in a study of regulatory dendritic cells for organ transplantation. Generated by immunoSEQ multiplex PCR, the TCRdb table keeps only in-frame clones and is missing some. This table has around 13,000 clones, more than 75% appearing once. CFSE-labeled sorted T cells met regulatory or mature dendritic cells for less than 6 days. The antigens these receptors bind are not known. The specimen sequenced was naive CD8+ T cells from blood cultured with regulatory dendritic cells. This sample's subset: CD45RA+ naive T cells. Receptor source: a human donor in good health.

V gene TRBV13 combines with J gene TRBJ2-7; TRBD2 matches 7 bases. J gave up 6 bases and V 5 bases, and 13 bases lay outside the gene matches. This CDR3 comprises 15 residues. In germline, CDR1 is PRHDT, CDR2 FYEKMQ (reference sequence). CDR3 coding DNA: TGTGCCAGCAGCACCGAGCGGGGCCTCGCTGGCGAGCAGTACTTC. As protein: CASSTERGLAGEQYF.

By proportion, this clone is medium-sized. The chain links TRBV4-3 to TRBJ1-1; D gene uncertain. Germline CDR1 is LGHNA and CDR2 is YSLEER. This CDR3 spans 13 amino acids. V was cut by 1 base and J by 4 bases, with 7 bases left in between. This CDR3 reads CASSQAGFTEAFF. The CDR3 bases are TGCGCCAGCAGCCAAGCAGGATTCACTGAAGCTTTCTTT.

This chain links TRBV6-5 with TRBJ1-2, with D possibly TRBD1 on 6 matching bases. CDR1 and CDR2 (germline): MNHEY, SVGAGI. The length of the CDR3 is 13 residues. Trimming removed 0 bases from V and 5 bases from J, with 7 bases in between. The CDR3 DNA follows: TGTGCCAGCAGTTACTCCCAGGGGTATGGCTACACCTTC. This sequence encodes CASSYSQGYGYTF.

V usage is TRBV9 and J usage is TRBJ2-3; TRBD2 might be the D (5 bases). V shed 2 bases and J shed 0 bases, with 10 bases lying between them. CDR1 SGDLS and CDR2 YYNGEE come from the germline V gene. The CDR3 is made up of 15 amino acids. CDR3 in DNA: TGTGCCAGCAGCGTCAGCGGAGCTAGCACAGATACGCAGTATTTT. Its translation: CASSVSGASTDTQYF.

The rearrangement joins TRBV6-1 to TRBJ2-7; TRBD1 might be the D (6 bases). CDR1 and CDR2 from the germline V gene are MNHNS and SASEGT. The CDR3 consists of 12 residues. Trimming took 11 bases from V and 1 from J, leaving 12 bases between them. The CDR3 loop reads CAVKTGSYEQYF. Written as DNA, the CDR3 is TGTGCCGTCAAGACAGGTTCCTACGAGCAGTACTTC.

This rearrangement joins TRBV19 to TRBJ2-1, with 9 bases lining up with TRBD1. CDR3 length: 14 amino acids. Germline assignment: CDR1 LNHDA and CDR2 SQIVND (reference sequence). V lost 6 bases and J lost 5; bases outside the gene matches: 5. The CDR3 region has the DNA TGTGCCAGTAGGGGGACAGGGAAAAACAATGAGCAGTTCTTC. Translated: CASRGTGKNNEQFF.

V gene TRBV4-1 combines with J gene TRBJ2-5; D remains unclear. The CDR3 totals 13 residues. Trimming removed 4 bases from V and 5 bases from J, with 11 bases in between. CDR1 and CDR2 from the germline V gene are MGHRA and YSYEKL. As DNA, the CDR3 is TGCGCCAGCAGCCTCCGACTGGAGGAGACCCAGTACTTC. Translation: CASSLRLEETQYF.

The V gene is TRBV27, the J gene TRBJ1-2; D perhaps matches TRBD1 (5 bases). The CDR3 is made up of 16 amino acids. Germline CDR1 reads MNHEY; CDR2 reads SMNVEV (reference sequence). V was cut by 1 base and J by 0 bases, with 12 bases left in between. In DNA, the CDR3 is TGTGCCAGCAGTTTATGGCCGGACACCCCTAACTATGGCTACACCTTC. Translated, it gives CASSLWPDTPNYGYTF.

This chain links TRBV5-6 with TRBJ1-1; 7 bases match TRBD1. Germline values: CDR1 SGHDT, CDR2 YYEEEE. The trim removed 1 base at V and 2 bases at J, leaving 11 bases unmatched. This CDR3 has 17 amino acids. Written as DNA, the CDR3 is TGTGCCAGCAGCTTGAGAGTCGGACAGGAGGAAAACACTGAAGCTTTCTTT. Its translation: CASSLRVGQEENTEAFF.

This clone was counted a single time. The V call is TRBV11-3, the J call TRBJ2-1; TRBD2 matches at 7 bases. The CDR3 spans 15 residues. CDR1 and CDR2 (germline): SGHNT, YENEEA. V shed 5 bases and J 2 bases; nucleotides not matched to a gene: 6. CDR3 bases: TGTGCCAGCAGCCAAGCGGGGTCCGCCTACAATGAGCAGTTCTTC. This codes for CASSQAGSAYNEQFF.

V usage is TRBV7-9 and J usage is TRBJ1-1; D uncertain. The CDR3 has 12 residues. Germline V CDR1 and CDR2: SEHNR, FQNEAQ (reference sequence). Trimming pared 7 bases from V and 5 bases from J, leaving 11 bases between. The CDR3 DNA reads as TGTGCCAGCACCTTGACGGGGACTGAAGCTTTCTTT. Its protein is CASTLTGTEAFF.

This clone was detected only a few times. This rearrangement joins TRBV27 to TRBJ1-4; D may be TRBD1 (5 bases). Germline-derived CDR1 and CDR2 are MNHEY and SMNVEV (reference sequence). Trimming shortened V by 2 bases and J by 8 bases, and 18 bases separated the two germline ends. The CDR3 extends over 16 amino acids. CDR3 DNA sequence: TGTGCCAGCAGTTTAGTATGGGCAGGGCTCCCAGAAAAACTGTTTTTT. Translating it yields CASSLVWAGLPEKLFF.

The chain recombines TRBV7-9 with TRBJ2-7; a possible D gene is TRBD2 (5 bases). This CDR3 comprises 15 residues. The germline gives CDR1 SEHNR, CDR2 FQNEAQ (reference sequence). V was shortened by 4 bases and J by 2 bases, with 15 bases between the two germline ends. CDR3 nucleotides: TGTGCCAGCAGCTCCACGGCAGGCGGGCCCTACGAGCAGTACTTC. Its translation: CASSSTAGGPYEQYF. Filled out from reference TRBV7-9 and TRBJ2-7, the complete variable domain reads DTGVSQNPRHKITKRGQNVTFRCDPISEHNRLYWYRQTLGQGPEFLTYFQNEAQLEKSRLLSDRFSAERPKGSFSTLEIQRTEQGDSAMYLCASSSTAGGPYEQYFGPGTRLTVT.

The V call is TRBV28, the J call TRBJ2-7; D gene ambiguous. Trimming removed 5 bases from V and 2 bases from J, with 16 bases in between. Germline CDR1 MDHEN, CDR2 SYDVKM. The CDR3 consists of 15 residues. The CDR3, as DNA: TGTGCCAGCAGTGATAACCTCTGGCGGCCCTACGAGCAGTACTTC. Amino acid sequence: CASSDNLWRPYEQYF.

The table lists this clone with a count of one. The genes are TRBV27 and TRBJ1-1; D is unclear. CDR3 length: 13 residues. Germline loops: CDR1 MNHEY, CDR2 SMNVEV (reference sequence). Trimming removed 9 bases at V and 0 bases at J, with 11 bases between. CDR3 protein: CASREGLNTEAFF. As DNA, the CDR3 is TGTGCCAGTAGGGAGGGCCTGAACACTGAAGCTTTCTTT.

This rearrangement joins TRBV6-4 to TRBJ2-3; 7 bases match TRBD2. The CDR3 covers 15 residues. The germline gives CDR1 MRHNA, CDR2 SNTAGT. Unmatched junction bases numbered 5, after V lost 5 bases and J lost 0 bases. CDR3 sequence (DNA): TGTGCCAGCAGTCTTATTAGCGGGAGCACAGATACGCAGTATTTT. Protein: CASSLISGSTDTQYF.

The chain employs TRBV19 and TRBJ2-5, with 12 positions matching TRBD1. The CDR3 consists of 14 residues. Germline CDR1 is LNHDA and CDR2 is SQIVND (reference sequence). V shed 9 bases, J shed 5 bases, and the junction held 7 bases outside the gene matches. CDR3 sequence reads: CASSGQGASETQYF. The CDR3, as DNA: TGTGCCAGCTCGGGACAGGGGGCTTCCGAGACCCAGTACTTC.

The CDR3 sequence is CASSSSGGEGGYTF. DNA for the CDR3: TGTGCCAGCAGCTCCTCAGGAGGGGAAGGGGGCTACACCTTC. The V gene is TRBV7-9, the J gene TRBJ1-2, with D tentatively TRBD1 (5 bases). The CDR3 extends over 14 amino acids. V was trimmed by 4 bases and J by 8 bases, leaving 17 bases between them. CDR1 is SEHNR, CDR2 FQNEAQ, per germline (reference sequence).

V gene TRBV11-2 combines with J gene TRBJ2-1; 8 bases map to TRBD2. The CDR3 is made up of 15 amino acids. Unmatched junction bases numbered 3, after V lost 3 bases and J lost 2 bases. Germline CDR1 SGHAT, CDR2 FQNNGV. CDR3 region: CASSFQRGTYNEQFF. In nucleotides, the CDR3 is TGTGCCAGCAGCTTCCAGCGGGGGACCTACAATGAGCAGTTCTTC.

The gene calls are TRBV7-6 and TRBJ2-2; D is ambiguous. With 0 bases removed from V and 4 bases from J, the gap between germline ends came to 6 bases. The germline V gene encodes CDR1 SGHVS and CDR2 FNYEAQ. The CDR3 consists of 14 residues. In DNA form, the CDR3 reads TGTGCCAGCAGCTTAGCCTCGGGCACCGGGGAGCTGTTTTTT. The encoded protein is CASSLASGTGELFF.

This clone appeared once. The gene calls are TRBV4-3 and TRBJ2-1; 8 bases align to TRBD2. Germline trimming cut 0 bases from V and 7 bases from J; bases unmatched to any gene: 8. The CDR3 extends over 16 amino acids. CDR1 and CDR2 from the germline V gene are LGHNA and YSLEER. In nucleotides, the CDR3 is TGCGCCAGCAGCCAAGATTTCGGGGGGGGCCTGAATGAGCAGTTCTTC. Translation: CASSQDFGGGLNEQFF.

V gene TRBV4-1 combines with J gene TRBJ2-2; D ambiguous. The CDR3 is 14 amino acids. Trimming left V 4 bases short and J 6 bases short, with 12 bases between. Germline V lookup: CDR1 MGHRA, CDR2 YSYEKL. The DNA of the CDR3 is TGCGCCAGCAGCCTCGAGAGGAGTTCCGGGGAGCTGTTTTTT. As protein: CASSLERSSGELFF.

CDR3 region: CASGLGEGAFFYGYTF. The CDR3 region has the DNA TGTGCTAGTGGTTTGGGGGAGGGAGCATTTTTCTATGGCTACACCTTC. This sequence joins TRBV12-5 and TRBJ1-2; no definite D call. Germline-derived CDR1 and CDR2 are LGHNT and FRNRAP. CDR3 length equals 16 residues. Between the trimmed V and J ends, which lost 1 base and 4 bases, there was a span of 16 bases. The full variable domain, completed using reference TRBV12-5 and TRBJ1-2, is DARVTQTPRHKVTEMGQEVTMRCQPILGHNTVFWYRQTMMQGLELLAYFRNRAPLDDSGMPKDRFSAEMPDATLATLKIQPSEPRDSAVYFCASGLGEGAFFYGYTFGSGTRLTVV.

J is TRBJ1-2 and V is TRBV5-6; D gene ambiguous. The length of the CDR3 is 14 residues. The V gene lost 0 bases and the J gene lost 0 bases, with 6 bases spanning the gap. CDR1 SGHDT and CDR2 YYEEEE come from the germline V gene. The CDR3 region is CASSLDLANYGYTF. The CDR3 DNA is TGTGCCAGCAGCTTGGATCTCGCTAACTATGGCTACACCTTC.

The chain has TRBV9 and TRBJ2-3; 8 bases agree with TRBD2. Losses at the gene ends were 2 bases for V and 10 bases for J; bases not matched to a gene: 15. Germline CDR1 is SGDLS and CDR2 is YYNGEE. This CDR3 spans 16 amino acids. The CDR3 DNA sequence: TGTGCCAGCAGCGTGACCAGCGGGGGCCCAGATGTGGCGCAGTATTTT. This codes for CASSVTSGGPDVAQYF. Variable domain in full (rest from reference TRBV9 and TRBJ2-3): DSGVTQTPKHLITATGQRVTLRCSPRSGDLSVYWYQQSLDQGLQFLIQYYNGEERAKGNILERFSAQQFPDLHSELNLSSLELGDSALYFCASSVTSGGPDVAQYFGPGTRLTVL.

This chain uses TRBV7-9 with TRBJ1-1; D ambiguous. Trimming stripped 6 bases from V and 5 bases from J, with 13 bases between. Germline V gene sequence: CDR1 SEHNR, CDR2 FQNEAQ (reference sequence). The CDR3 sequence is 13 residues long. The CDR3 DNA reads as TGTGCCAGCAGGTTCGGGTTGAGGACTGAAGCTTTCTTT. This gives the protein CASRFGLRTEAFF.

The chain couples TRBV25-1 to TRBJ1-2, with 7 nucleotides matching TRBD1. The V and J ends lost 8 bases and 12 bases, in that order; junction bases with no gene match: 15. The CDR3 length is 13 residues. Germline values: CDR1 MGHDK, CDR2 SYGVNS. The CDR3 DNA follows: TGTGCCAGCTCGGACCTGGACGTAGGGGGCCACACCTTC. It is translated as CASSDLDVGGHTF.

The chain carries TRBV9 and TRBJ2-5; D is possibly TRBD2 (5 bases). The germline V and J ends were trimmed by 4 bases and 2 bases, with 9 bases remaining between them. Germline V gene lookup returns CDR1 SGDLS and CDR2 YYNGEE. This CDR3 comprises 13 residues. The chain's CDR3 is CASSPGLQETQYF. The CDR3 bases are TGTGCCAGCAGCCCCGGACTTCAAGAGACCCAGTACTTC.

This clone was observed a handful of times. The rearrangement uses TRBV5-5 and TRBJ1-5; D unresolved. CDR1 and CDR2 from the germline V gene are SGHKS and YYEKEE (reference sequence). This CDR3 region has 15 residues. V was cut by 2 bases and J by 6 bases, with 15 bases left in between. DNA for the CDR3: TGTGCCAGCAGCTTTGATATCGTCGCGAGTCAGCCCCAGCATTTT. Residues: CASSFDIVASQPQHF.

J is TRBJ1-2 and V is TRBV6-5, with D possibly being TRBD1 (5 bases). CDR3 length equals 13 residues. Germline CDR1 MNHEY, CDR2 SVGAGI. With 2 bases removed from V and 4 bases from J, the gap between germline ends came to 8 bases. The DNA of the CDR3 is TGTGCCAGCAGTTACCAGGGCATCTATGGCTACACCTTC. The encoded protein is CASSYQGIYGYTF.